One sample yielded the 3 T cell receptor beta chains listed below, sequenced in a study of radiation and T cells in renal cell carcinoma. Using immunoSEQ multiplex PCR, the repertoire was profiled, and TCRdb retains in-frame clones only, with some absent. This sample yields thousands of clones, of which approximately 70% are seen a single time; more than 25% belongs to the top ten. Indicated treatment: treatment-naive control, cytoreductive nephrectomy. Specimen: tumor tissue, collected from a patient whose treatment was nephrectomy without radiotherapy. All receptors derive from a human donor with renal cell carcinoma.

Here the CDR3 reads CASSPGQGLGYGYTF. CDR3 nucleotides: TGCGCCAGCAGCCCGGGACAGGGGCTCGGCTATGGCTACACCTTC. V gene TRBV5-1 combines with J gene TRBJ1-2, with 10 positions matching TRBD1. The junction had 7 bases not matched to a gene; V was cut back by 4 bases and J by 4 bases. Germline V gives CDR1 SGHRS, CDR2 YFSETQ. The CDR3 has 15 amino acids.

The chain joins TRBV18 to TRBJ2-1; D may be TRBD1 (6 bases). This CDR3 has 13 residues. The germline V and J ends were trimmed by 5 bases and 5 bases, with 10 bases remaining between them. The V gene's germline CDR1 is KGHSH and CDR2 LQKENI. Here the CDR3 reads CASSSRQDNEQFF. For the CDR3, the DNA is TGTGCCAGCTCAAGTCGACAGGACAATGAGCAGTTCTTC. Full variable domain (missing parts from reference TRBV18 and TRBJ2-1): NAGVMQNPRHLVRRRGQEARLRCSPMKGHSHVYWYRQLPEEGLKFMVYLQKENIIDESGMPKERFSAEFPKEGPSILRIQQVVRGDSAAYFCASSSRQDNEQFFGPGTRLTVL.

The V call is TRBV28, the J call TRBJ2-7, with D maybe TRBD2 (5 bases). The germline gives CDR1 MDHEN, CDR2 SYDVKM. CDR3 size: 12 residues. V shed 7 bases and J shed 3 bases, with 10 bases lying between them. The CDR3 DNA reads TGTGCCAGCAATTCGGGGAACTACGAGCAGTACTTC. This gives the protein CASNSGNYEQYF.